The table lists the clone carrying this TCR beta chain with a count of one. Its antigen remains unidentified. The PCR made use of 60 Vbeta and 13 Jbeta primers. Authors' methods: The authors later counted 75 million to 90 million unique TCR beta chains, some 10 million of them shared. Generated by immunoSEQ multiplex PCR, the TCRdb table keeps only in-frame clones and is missing some. V and J calls and clone size come straight from that table; D and trimming were deduced from the DNA. The sample gives 150,000 to 200,000 clones, 80% to 85% of which show up once; under 3% is in the top ten. The record originates from a study of cytomegalovirus exposure and HLA in healthy donors. Findings and limits, study-wide: Some TCR beta chains (164 of them) were listed as cytomegalovirus-associated. In vitro experiments confirmed that a few CMV-associated chains were specific for CMV antigens. A later analysis by the authors found several of the most significant clusters apparently linked to common viral pathogens.

The CDR3 consists of 13 residues. V lost 6 bases and J lost 4; bases outside the gene matches: 4. Germline V gene data show CDR1 as MNHNY and CDR2 as SVGAGI (reference sequence). This chain links TRBV6-6 with TRBJ1-1; TRBD1 matches at 8 bases. The receptor comes from a male donor in good health and CMV-seronegative. The material sequenced was PBMCs. The CDR3 DNA follows: TGTGCCAGCAGACACGGGACAGGCACTGAAGCTTTCTTT. Encoded protein: CASRHGTGTEAFF.